This T cell receptor (beta chain) comes out of a study of CD8+CD57+ T cells in acquired aplastic anemia. The CDR3 has 15 residues. The V segment lost 7 bases and the J segment 0 bases; nucleotides outside the gene matches: 6. CDR1 is SEHNR and CDR2 is FQNEAQ in the germline V gene (reference sequence). Genomic DNA provided the template from which TCR beta VDJ and CDR3 profiles were obtained. MiXCR, applied by TCRdb to the reads, yields one record per CDR3 protein. There are fewer than 250,000 distinct CDR3 sequences in the sample; about half occur only once, and about 17% lies in the top ten. The chain has TRBV7-9 and TRBJ2-3; TRBD2 matches at 8 bases. The source is a human donor in good health, serving as a control. Sequenced input: sorted CD4+, CD8+, or CD8+CD57+ T cells (not recorded which) from PBMCs. This chain's CDR3 is CASILAGVSTDTQYF. The CDR3 DNA sequence: TGTGCCAGCATTCTAGCGGGTGTTAGCACAGATACGCAGTATTTT.